The rows below give T cell receptor beta chains drawn from one sample of a study of blood T cell repertoires in COVID-19. Here immunoSEQ multiplex PCR was the method, and the copy in TCRdb shows in-frame clones only, minus some. The data contain some 120,000 clones, about two thirds of them seen just once; the ten biggest clones take up more than 0.75%. Sequenced material: peripheral blood. These receptors came from a human donor with acute or convalescent COVID-19. The donor label of this sample is uncertain. CDR3s include the opening cysteine and the closing phenylalanine or tryptophan. A D gene is named only where the DNA matches it firmly. Size tells how often a clone was seen (once, few, many) or the class of an expanded clone, and some rows leave it out.

J | size | D | V | DNA | CDR3
TRBJ2-7 | . | TRBD2 | TRBV5-1 | TGCGCCAGCAGCCCTGGCCAGGCTAGCGGGCCCTACGAGCAGTACTTC | CASSPGQASGPYEQYF
TRBJ2-1 | . | TRBD1 | TRBV7-2 | TGTGCCAGCAGCTTAGGCCAGGGGGCCCTCTACAATGAGCAGTTCTTC | CASSLGQGALYNEQFF
TRBJ1-5 | . | . | TRBV28 | TGTGCCAGCAGTTCAACAGGGAGGCCCCAGCATTTT | CASSSTGRPQHF
TRBJ2-6 | . | . | TRBV3-1/TRBV3-2 | TGTGCCAGCAGCCAGGCCTCTGGGGCCAACGTCCTGACTTTC | CASSQASGANVLTF
TRBJ2-3 | few | . | TRBV11-2 | TGTGCCAGCGGGCATACAGATACGCAGTATTTT | CASGHTDTQYF
TRBJ2-2 | . | . | TRBV7-9 | TGTGCCAGCAGCAAGGACTTTGACACCGGGGAGCTGTTTTTT | CASSKDFDTGELFF
TRBJ1-1 | . | TRBD1 | TRBV7-3 | TGTGCCAGCAGTTTCTCCGGGACAGGGGGCAGGACTGAAGCTTTCTTT | CASSFSGTGGRTEAFF
TRBJ1-1 | . | TRBD1 | TRBV28 | TGTGCCAGCAGATCCGTGGACAGGGAAGCTTTCTTT | CASRSVDREAFF
TRBJ1-2 | . | TRBD1 | TRBV13 | TGTGCCAGCAGCTTAGGGAGACAGGGGGCTTTTGGCTACACCTTC | CASSLGRQGAFGYTF
TRBJ2-2 | many | . | TRBV2 | TGTGCCACTGGCACGGGTTTGGGCACCGGGGAGCTGTTTTTT | CATGTGLGTGELFF
TRBJ2-1 | few | TRBD2 | TRBV3-1/TRBV3-2 | TGTGCCAGCAGTCATGGACTAGCCGCCAATGAGCAGTTCTTC | CASSHGLAANEQFF
TRBJ2-5 | . | . | TRBV2 | TGTGCCAGCAGGCCAAAACAGATCCAAGAGACCCAGTACTTC | CASRPKQIQETQYF